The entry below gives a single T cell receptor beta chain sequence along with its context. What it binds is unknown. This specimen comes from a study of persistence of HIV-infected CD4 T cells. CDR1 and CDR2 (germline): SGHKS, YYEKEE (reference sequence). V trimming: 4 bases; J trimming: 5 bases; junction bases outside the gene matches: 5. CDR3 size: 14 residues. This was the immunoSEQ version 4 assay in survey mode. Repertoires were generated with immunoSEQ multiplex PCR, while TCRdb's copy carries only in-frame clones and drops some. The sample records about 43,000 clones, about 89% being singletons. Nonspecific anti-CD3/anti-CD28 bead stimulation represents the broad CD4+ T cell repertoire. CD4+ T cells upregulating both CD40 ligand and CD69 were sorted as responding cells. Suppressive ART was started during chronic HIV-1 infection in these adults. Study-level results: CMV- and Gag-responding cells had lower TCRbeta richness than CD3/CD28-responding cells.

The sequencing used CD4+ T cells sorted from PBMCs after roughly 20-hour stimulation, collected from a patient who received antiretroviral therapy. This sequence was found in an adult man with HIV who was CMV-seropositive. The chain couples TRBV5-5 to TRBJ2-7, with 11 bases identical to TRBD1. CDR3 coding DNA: TGTGCCAGCAGCGTCCGGACAGGGGGCCACGAGCAGTACTTC. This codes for CASSVRTGGHEQYF.